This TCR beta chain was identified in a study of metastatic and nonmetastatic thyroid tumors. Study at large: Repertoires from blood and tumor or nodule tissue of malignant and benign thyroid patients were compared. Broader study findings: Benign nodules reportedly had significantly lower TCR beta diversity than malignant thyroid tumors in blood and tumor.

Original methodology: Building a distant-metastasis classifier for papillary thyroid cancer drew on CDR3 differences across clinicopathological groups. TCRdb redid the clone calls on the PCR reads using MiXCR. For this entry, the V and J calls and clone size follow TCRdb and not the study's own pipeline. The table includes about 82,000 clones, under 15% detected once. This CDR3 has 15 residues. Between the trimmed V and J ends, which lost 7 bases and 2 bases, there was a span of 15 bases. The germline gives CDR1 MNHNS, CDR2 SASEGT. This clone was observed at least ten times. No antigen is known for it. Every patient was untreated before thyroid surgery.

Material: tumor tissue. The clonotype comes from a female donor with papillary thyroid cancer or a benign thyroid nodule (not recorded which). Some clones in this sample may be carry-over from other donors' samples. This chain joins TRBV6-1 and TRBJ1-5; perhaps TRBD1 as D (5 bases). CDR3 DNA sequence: TGTGCCAGCACCTTCCAGGGTCTTCGCAATCAGCCCCAGCATTTT. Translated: CASTFQGLRNQPQHF.